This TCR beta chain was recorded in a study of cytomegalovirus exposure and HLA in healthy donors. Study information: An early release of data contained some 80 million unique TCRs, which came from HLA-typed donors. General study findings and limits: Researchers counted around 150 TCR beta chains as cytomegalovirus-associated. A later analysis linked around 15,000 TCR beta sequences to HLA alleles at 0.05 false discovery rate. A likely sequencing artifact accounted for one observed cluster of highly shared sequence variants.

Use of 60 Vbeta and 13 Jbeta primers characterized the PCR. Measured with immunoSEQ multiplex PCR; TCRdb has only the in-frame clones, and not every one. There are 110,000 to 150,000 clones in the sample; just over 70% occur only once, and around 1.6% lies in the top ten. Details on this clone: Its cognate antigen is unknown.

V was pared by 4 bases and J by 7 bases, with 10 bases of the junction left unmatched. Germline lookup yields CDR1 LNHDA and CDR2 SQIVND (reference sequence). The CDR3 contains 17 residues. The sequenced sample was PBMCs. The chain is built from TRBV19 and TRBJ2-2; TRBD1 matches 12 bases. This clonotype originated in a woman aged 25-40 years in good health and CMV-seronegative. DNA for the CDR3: TGTGCCAGTAGTAAGGGGCCGGGACAGGGGGCGAGCGGGGAGCTGTTTTTT. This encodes CASSKGPGQGASGELFF.